The 15 T cell receptor beta chains below come from one sample, sequenced in a study of cytomegalovirus exposure and HLA in healthy donors. PCR amplification relied on 60 Vbeta primers (plus 13 Jbeta primers). TCRdb's copy holds only in-frame clones and misses some; the assay was immunoSEQ multiplex PCR. The sample has about 84,000 clones; around 66% are singletons. The sequenced sample was PBMCs. The receptors shown here come from a woman aged 40 to 50 in good health and CMV-seropositive.

The gene calls are TRBV18 and TRBJ2-7, with D unresolved. The germline CDR1 and CDR2 sequences are KGHSH and LQKENI. The CDR3 contains 13 residues. With 2 bases removed from V and 7 bases from J, the gap between germline ends came to 12 bases. CDR3 nucleotides: TGTGCCAGCTCACCAAACGGAGTGACGGAGCAGTACTTC. Translating gives CASSPNGVTEQYF.

The DNA for the CDR3 is TGTGCCAGCAGCTTAGGACTAGCGGCCACAGATACGCAGTATTTT. Its protein is CASSLGLAATDTQYF. V and J are TRBV7-2 and TRBJ2-3, with 9 bases aligning to TRBD2. CDR1 and CDR2 from the germline V gene are SGHTA and FQGNSA. The CDR3 runs to 15 residues. The V gene end was trimmed by 1 base and the J gene end by 2 bases; junction bases not matched to a gene: 1.

This sequence joins TRBV2 and TRBJ2-3, with 9 bases fitting TRBD1. The CDR3 runs to 14 residues. Unmatched junction bases numbered 2, after V lost 3 bases and J lost 4 bases. CDR1 is SNHLY and CDR2 is FYNNEI in the germline V gene. The CDR3 protein is CASSEGQGPDTQYF. CDR3 coding DNA: TGTGCCAGCAGTGAGGGACAGGGACCAGATACGCAGTATTTT.

V usage is TRBV6-1 and J usage is TRBJ1-5; 9 bases are a match to TRBD1. J was trimmed by 2 bases and V by 4 bases; bases with no gene match: 6. The CDR3 has 16 residues. Per the germline V gene, CDR1 is MNHNS and CDR2 is SASEGT. Here the CDR3 reads CASSAQTGGGNQPQHF. CDR3 DNA: TGTGCCAGCAGTGCGCAGACAGGGGGGGGCAATCAGCCCCAGCATTTT.

V and J are TRBV5-4 and TRBJ2-1; TRBD2 might be the D (6 bases). V shed 4 bases and J shed 3 bases, with 14 bases lying between them. CDR1 SGHNT and CDR2 YYREEE come from the germline V gene (reference sequence). The CDR3 extends over 15 amino acids. In nucleotides, the CDR3 is TGTGCCAGCAGCGGAAGCTCGGGACTCTACAATGAGCAGTTCTTC. Its protein is CASSGSSGLYNEQFF. The full variable domain, completed using reference TRBV5-4 and TRBJ2-1, is ETGVTQSPTHLIKTRGQQVTLRCSSQSGHNTVSWYQQALGQGPQFIFQYYREEENGRGNFPPRFSGLQFPNYSSELNVNALELDDSALYLCASSGSSGLYNEQFFGPGTRLTVL.

The J gene is TRBJ2-2, the V gene TRBV5-4; D is ambiguous. Between the trimmed V and J ends, which lost 2 bases and 2 bases, there was a span of 7 bases. The CDR3 is 14 amino acids. CDR1 and CDR2 (germline): SGHNT, YYREEE (reference sequence). The CDR3 reads CASSFPTNTGELFF. CDR3 DNA sequence: TGTGCCAGCAGCTTCCCTACCAACACCGGGGAGCTGTTTTTT.

This clone was counted a few times. The V gene is TRBV1, the J gene TRBJ2-7; TRBD1 reflects the table's D call only, with no check against the DNA. TRBV1 is noted as a pseudogene. This CDR3 comprises 14 residues. CDR3 DNA: TGCACCAGTAACCACCGGGACAGGGATTACGAGCAGTACTTC. Translated: CTSNHRDRDYEQYF.

The chain combines TRBV28 with TRBJ2-3, with TRBD2 matching over 14 bases. V lost 4 bases, J lost 5 bases, and 14 bases stayed unmatched. CDR3 size: 19 residues. Germline CDR1 reads MDHEN; CDR2 reads SYDVKM. The CDR3 region has the DNA TGTGCCAGCAGTTACCCCGGGACTAGCGGGAGTCCGATGGGAGATACGCAGTATTTT. Encoded protein: CASSYPGTSGSPMGDTQYF.

The chain uses TRBV5-4 and TRBJ2-3; maybe TRBD2 (6 bases). In germline, CDR1 is SGHNT, CDR2 YYREEE (reference sequence). V lost 0 bases and J 4 bases, leaving 12 bases between the germline ends. This CDR3 spans 15 amino acids. The CDR3 is CASSLVAGTPDTQYF. The CDR3 DNA reads as TGTGCCAGCAGCTTGGTTGCGGGAACCCCAGATACGCAGTATTTT.

J is TRBJ1-5 and V is TRBV2, with 7 bases lining up with TRBD1. CDR1 is SNHLY and CDR2 is FYNNEI in the germline V gene. CDR3 length: 14 amino acids. The J segment lost 8 bases and the V segment lost 4 bases, leaving 8 bases of the junction unmatched. The CDR3 is CASSGGTDIEPQHF. Written as DNA, the CDR3 is TGTGCCAGCAGTGGGGGGACAGATATTGAGCCCCAGCATTTT.

This clone turned up a few times. V is TRBV5-6 and J is TRBJ1-2, with a tentative D call TRBD1 (6 bases). This CDR3 contains 14 residues. V was shortened by 4 bases and J by 3 bases, with 13 bases between the two germline ends. The germline gives CDR1 SGHDT, CDR2 YYEEEE. CDR3 in amino acids: CASSLQGGHYGYTF. In DNA, the CDR3 is TGTGCCAGCAGCCTACAGGGAGGGCACTATGGCTACACCTTC.

This chain links TRBV6-5 with TRBJ1-2, with D perhaps TRBD1 (5 bases). This CDR3 is built from 13 residues. Germline V lookup: CDR1 MNHEY, CDR2 SVGAGI. Deletions cut 6 bases from V and 8 bases from J, with 16 bases between. This CDR3 is CASRIEGAGGYTF. The CDR3, as DNA: TGTGCCAGCAGGATAGAAGGGGCGGGAGGCTACACCTTC.

This clone has more than one count but fewer than ten. The V call is TRBV5-1, the J call TRBJ1-1; D is perhaps TRBD1 (5 bases). The germline gives CDR1 SGHRS, CDR2 YFSETQ. V lost 0 bases to trimming and J lost 1 base, with 13 bases between them. The CDR3 contains 16 residues. CDR3 sequence reads: CASSLVAGNKNTEAFF. The DNA for the CDR3 is TGCGCCAGCAGCTTGGTAGCAGGGAATAAGAACACTGAAGCTTTCTTT.

The CDR3 loop is CASSELGLAGMQTYEQYF. For the CDR3, the DNA is TGTGCCAGCAGTGAATTGGGACTAGCGGGAATGCAGACCTACGAGCAGTACTTC. The rearrangement uses TRBV2 and TRBJ2-7; 13 positions agree with TRBD2. Per germline, CDR1 SNHLY and CDR2 FYNNEI. Trimming took 2 bases from V and 2 from J; bases not matched to a gene: 9. The CDR3 has 18 residues.

By its share, this clone is medium-sized. This chain uses TRBV6-7 with TRBJ2-3; TRBD1 is a possible D gene (6 bases). TRBV6-7 is known as an ORF, though its function is uncertain. Trimming took 9 bases from V and 2 from J, leaving 24 bases between them. The CDR3 extends over 17 amino acids. The CDR3 protein is CARISPSGGPDTDTQYF. The CDR3 DNA reads TGTGCCAGAATTTCCCCCAGTGGGGGCCCCGACACAGATACGCAGTATTTT.